The 18 T cell receptor beta chains below come from one sample, sequenced in a study of blood T cell repertoires in COVID-19. Here immunoSEQ multiplex PCR was the method, and the copy in TCRdb shows in-frame clones only, minus some. Of about 130,000 clones listed, 75% to 90% are singletons. The sample comprised peripheral blood. All receptors come from a woman in her 50s who had recovered from COVID-19.

The chain uses TRBV7-2 and TRBJ2-3, with 12 bases aligning to TRBD2. V lost 4 bases to trimming and J lost 7 bases; unmatched junction nucleotides: 6. Germline CDR1 SGHTA, CDR2 FQGNSA. The CDR3 length is 15 residues. Written as DNA, the CDR3 is TGTGCCAGCAGCTCTAGGACTAGCGGGGACTATACGCAGTATTTT. Translated: CASSSRTSGDYTQYF.

The J gene is TRBJ2-4, the V gene TRBV5-5; 11 positions match TRBD1. V shed 4 bases, J shed 9 bases, and the junction held 3 bases outside the gene matches. Germline loops: CDR1 SGHKS, CDR2 YYEKEE (reference sequence). This CDR3 contains 13 residues. The DNA of the CDR3 is TGTGCCAGCAGCCCCGGGACAGGGGGCATTCAGTACTTC. It translates to CASSPGTGGIQYF.

This chain links TRBV7-8 with TRBJ1-3, with a possible D match to TRBD1 (6 bases). Germline V lookup: CDR1 SGHVS, CDR2 FQNEAQ. V was trimmed by 5 bases and J by 4 bases, leaving 12 bases between them. The CDR3 length is 14 residues. The CDR3 loop is CASSPGRGGNTIYF. The CDR3 nucleotides are TGTGCCAGCAGCCCCGGCAGGGGCGGAAACACCATATATTTT.

CDR3 nucleotide sequence: TGTGCCAGCAGTGGACTTGAGGGGGTGGAGACCCAGTACTTC. The encoded protein is CASSGLEGVETQYF. The chain joins TRBV2 to TRBJ2-5; D is possibly TRBD1 (6 bases). This CDR3 is built from 14 residues. CDR1 is SNHLY and CDR2 is FYNNEI in the germline V gene. Trimming shortened V by 4 bases and J by 5 bases, and 14 bases separated the two germline ends.

The chain combines TRBV7-9 with TRBJ2-2; 13 nucleotides match TRBD2. The CDR3 loop spans 19 amino acids. CDR1 SEHNR and CDR2 FQNEAQ come from the germline V gene (reference sequence). V shed 1 base, J shed 2 bases, and the junction held 7 bases outside the gene matches. The CDR3 DNA is TGTGCCAGCAGCTTAGGGCGGACTAGCGGGGGACGTAACACCGGGGAGCTGTTTTTT. It specifies CASSLGRTSGGRNTGELFF.

The count of this clone is one. V usage is TRBV2 and J usage is TRBJ1-2; a weak D match, TRBD1 (5 bases). The V end lost 0 bases, the J end lost 5 bases, and 7 bases lay between the germline ends. CDR1 is SNHLY and CDR2 is FYNNEI in the germline V gene. The length of the CDR3 is 13 residues. The CDR3 sequence: CASSEARVYGYTF. The CDR3, as DNA: TGTGCCAGCAGTGAAGCCAGGGTTTATGGCTACACCTTC.

In this sample, this clone turned up once. The gene calls are TRBV18 and TRBJ1-2; D call uncertain. CDR1 is KGHSH and CDR2 is LQKENI in the germline V gene. Trimming stripped 3 bases from V and 7 bases from J, with 18 bases between. The CDR3 contains 15 residues. CDR3 DNA sequence: TGTGCCAGCTCACCGGCCGCGAGGTTTCGGTCTGGCTACACCTTC. Translated: CASSPAARFRSGYTF.

This clone is medium-sized. V is TRBV29-1 and J is TRBJ1-3; TRBD1 might be the D (5 bases). The germline CDR1 and CDR2 sequences are SQVTM and ANQGSEA. The CDR3 covers 13 residues. V lost 5 bases, J lost 0 bases, and 8 bases lay in between. The DNA for the CDR3 is TGCAGCGTTCCGGGACTCTCTGGAAACACCATATATTTT. Encoded protein: CSVPGLSGNTIYF.

The chain carries TRBV19 and TRBJ2-1; D might be TRBD2 (6 bases). The CDR3 runs 16 residues. Per the germline V gene, CDR1 is LNHDA and CDR2 is SQIVND (reference sequence). Trimming took off 8 bases at V and 0 bases at J, with 17 bases between the two ends. CDR3 sequence: CASGGRRPSSYNEQFF. The CDR3 DNA reads TGTGCCAGTGGAGGGAGGCGGCCTAGCTCCTACAATGAGCAGTTCTTC.

V usage is TRBV19 and J usage is TRBJ1-2; 8 bases agree with TRBD1. V lost 7 bases, J lost 8 bases, and 18 bases stayed unmatched. Germline V gene data show CDR1 as LNHDA and CDR2 as SQIVND (reference sequence). CDR3 length: 16 residues. The CDR3 loop reads CASIQEGTGLLRGYTF. Written as DNA, the CDR3 is TGTGCCAGTATCCAGGAAGGGACAGGCCTTTTGAGGGGCTACACCTTC.

This chain connects TRBV19 to TRBJ2-1; 7 nucleotides align to TRBD2. This CDR3 comprises 14 residues. The germline gives CDR1 LNHDA, CDR2 SQIVND (reference sequence). Trimming cost V 7 bases and J 6 bases; bases outside gene matches: 9. The CDR3 bases are TGTGCCAGTACTGGACTAGGGACGTTCAATGAGCAGTTCTTC. This encodes CASTGLGTFNEQFF.

The chain employs TRBV5-5 and TRBJ2-3, with TRBD2 matching over 10 bases. This CDR3 spans 16 amino acids. V lost 5 bases, J lost 4 bases, and 10 bases stayed unmatched. The germline gives CDR1 SGHKS, CDR2 YYEKEE (reference sequence). The CDR3 sequence is CASSPIVAGGPDTQYF. CDR3 in DNA: TGTGCCAGCAGTCCAATCGTAGCGGGAGGACCAGATACGCAGTATTTT.

This chain uses TRBV4-2 with TRBJ2-5, with D hard to call. Germline assignment: CDR1 LGHNA and CDR2 YNFKEQ. V gave up 0 bases and J gave up 0 bases, with 8 bases separating them. This CDR3 comprises 15 residues. DNA for the CDR3: TGTGCCAGCAGCCAAGACAGTAACCACCAAGAGACCCAGTACTTC. This sequence encodes CASSQDSNHQETQYF.

As to this clone: No conserved phenylalanine or tryptophan is present at the end of the CDR3, so a read error is the likely explanation. The DNA is left out, because the CDR3 cannot be placed on it with certainty; the CDR3 is given as TCRdb lists it. The chain links TRBV3-1 (or the pseudogene TRBV3-2) to TRBJ1-2. The CDR3 is 9 residues long, counting both termini. Germline values: CDR1 LGHDT, CDR2 YNNKEL (reference sequence). The CDR3 protein is CATTPVPSS.

Details on this clone: One end of the junction is discordant with germline, which a read error may explain. The genes are TRBV5-8 and TRBJ1-1; possible D gene TRBD1, 5 bases. Germline V gene sequence: CDR1 SGHTS, CDR2 YDEGEE. This CDR3 region has 12 residues. The CDR3 loop reads CASSLDQGRVVF. CDR3 in DNA: TGTGCCAGCAGCTTGGATCAGGGTAGGGTTGTTTTT.

This clone was seen only once. The chain employs TRBV19 and TRBJ1-1, with 7 bases aligning to TRBD1. Looked up from germline, CDR1 is LNHDA and CDR2 is SQIVND (reference sequence). CDR3 length: 13 residues. The V segment lost 4 bases and the J segment 3 bases; nucleotides outside the gene matches: 2. The DNA for the CDR3 is TGTGCCAGTAGTAGAACAGGGGACACTGAAGCTTTCTTT. This encodes CASSRTGDTEAFF.

The chain combines TRBV5-5 with TRBJ2-7; 11 bases map to TRBD1. CDR1 and CDR2 from the germline V gene are SGHKS and YYEKEE (reference sequence). The V gene end was trimmed by 4 bases and the J gene end by 3 bases; junction bases not matched to a gene: 6. The CDR3 spans 15 residues. CDR3 nucleotide sequence: TGTGCCAGCAGCATCAGGACAGGGGGCCGCTACGAGCAGTACTTC. It specifies CASSIRTGGRYEQYF.

The chain carries TRBV27 and TRBJ2-7; a weak D match, TRBD1 (5 bases). The CDR3 is 14 residues long. V dropped 2 bases and J dropped 3 bases, with 11 bases sitting between them. Looked up from germline, CDR1 is MNHEY and CDR2 is SMNVEV (reference sequence). The CDR3 sequence is CASSLNGDSYEQYF. The CDR3 DNA follows: TGTGCCAGCAGTTTAAACGGCGACAGCTACGAGCAGTACTTC.